This T cell receptor beta chain was sequenced during a study of T cell repertoires in cytomegalovirus infection. Overall study results and limits: Cumulated frequencies of public TCR beta families served to identify carriers of CMV plus the relevant HLA. Predominance within the ex vivo response was attributable to HLA-C-restricted CMV-specific TCR beta clonotypes.

V gave up 0 bases and J gave up 0 bases, with 6 bases separating them. This CDR3 spans 15 amino acids. CDR1 is SNHLY and CDR2 is FYNNEI in the germline V gene. In the case of this clonotype: The antigen remains unidentified.

TCRdb fed the reads into MiXCR, producing one record per CDR3 protein. The data contain 150,000 to 200,000 distinct CDR3 sequences, 17% of them singletons. The chain links TRBV2 to TRBJ1-5; no clear D. The source of this sequence is a human donor in good health (CMV status not recorded). Some clones in this sample may be carry-over from other donors' samples. Source material: CD8+ T cells from PBMCs. The CDR3 DNA is TGTGCCAGCAGTGAAGCGCGCAGTAGCAATCAGCCCCAGCATTTT. Translating gives CASSEARSSNQPQHF.